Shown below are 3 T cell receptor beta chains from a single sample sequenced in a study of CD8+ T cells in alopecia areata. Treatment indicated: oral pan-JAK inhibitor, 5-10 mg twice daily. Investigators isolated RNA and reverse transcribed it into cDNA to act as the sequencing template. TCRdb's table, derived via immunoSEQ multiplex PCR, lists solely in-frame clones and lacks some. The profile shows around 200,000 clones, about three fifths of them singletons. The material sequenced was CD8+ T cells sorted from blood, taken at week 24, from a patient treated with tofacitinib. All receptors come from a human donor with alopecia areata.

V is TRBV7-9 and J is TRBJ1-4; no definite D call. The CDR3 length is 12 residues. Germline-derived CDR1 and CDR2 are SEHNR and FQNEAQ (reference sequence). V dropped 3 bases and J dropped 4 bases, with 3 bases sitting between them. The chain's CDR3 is CASSLGNEKLFF. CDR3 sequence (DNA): TGTGCCAGCAGCTTGGGTAATGAAAAACTGTTTTTT.

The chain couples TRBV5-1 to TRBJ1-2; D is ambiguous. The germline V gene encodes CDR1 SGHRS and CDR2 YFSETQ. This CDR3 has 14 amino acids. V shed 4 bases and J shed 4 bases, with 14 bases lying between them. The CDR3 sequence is CASSGGEQTYGYTF. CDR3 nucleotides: TGCGCCAGCAGCGGCGGCGAGCAGACCTATGGCTACACCTTC.

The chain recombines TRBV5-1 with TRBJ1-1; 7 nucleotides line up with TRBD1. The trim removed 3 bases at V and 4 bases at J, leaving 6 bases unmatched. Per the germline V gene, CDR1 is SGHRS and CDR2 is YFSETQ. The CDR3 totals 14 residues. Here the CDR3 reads CASSSEAGGTEAFF. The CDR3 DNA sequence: TGCGCCAGCAGCTCGGAGGCAGGGGGCACTGAAGCTTTCTTT.